The TCR beta chain under discussion was sequenced for a study of OX40 agonist ivuxolimab in advanced cancers. The germline V gene has CDR1 SGDLS and CDR2 YYNGEE. This CDR3 is built from 14 residues. The ends were cut back, 0 bases at V and 3 bases at J, with 6 bases in the middle. Clones were read by immunoSEQ multiplex PCR, and TCRdb kept only the in-frame ones, dropping some. The profile shows about 31,000 clones, over 60% of them singletons. This receptor was identified in an adult with an advanced solid tumor such as melanoma, head and neck, liver or kidney cancer. The gene calls are TRBV9 and TRBJ1-4, with D unclear. The specimen was CD4+ or CD8+ T cells sorted from blood, collected in a trial of the OX40 agonist ivuxolimab. The chain's CDR3 is CASSVGLPNEKLFF. The CDR3 coding sequence is TGTGCCAGCAGCGTAGGGTTGCCTAATGAAAAACTGTTTTTT.